The rows below give T cell receptor beta chains drawn from one sample of a study of CD8 T cells in ankylosing spondylitis. TCRdb reprocessed the 5' RACE reads with MiXCR, giving one entry per CDR3 protein. The data contain hundreds of thousands of distinct CDR3 sequences, more than 25% of them seen just once; the ten biggest clones take up 0.89%. Sequencing was carried out using blood, either unsorted or a sorted T cell fraction (not recorded which). The receptors come from a male donor with ankylosing spondylitis. CDR3s include the opening cysteine and the closing phenylalanine or tryptophan. Fields, in order: V gene, J gene, D gene, clone size, CDR3 DNA, CDR3 protein. A D gene is named only where the DNA matches it firmly. Not all rows give a size; the values are once, few, many and, for expanded clones, a class.

V gene: TRBV20-1; J gene: TRBJ2-1; D gene: .; clone size: few; CDR3 DNA: TGCAGTGCCTCCGGGGGCGGGCCGGGATTGAATGAGCAGTTCTTC; CDR3 protein: CSASGGGPGLNEQFF
V gene: TRBV24-1; J gene: TRBJ2-5; D gene: TRBD1; clone size: once; CDR3 DNA: TGTGCCACCAGTGGGGACACAGGGGGCGGGGAGACCCAGTACTTC; CDR3 protein: CATSGDTGGGETQYF
V gene: TRBV4-1; J gene: TRBJ1-5; D gene: .; clone size: .; CDR3 DNA: TGCGCCAGCAGCCAAGAAGGGCCGTTCAATCAGCCCCAGCATTTT; CDR3 protein: CASSQEGPFNQPQHF
V gene: TRBV14; J gene: TRBJ2-2; D gene: TRBD2; clone size: few; CDR3 DNA: TGTGCCAGCAGCCCGGGACTAGCGGGAGTTGTCGGGGAGCTGTTTTTT; CDR3 protein: CASSPGLAGVVGELFF
V gene: TRBV11-2; J gene: TRBJ2-1; D gene: .; clone size: few; CDR3 DNA: TGTGCCAGCAGCGATCTTCCAAGCTCCTACAATGAGCAGTTCTTC; CDR3 protein: CASSDLPSSYNEQFF
V gene: TRBV20-1; J gene: TRBJ1-1; D gene: .; clone size: .; CDR3 DNA: TGCAGTGCTACCAGCACCTTCATGAACACTGAAGCTTTCTTT; CDR3 protein: CSATSTFMNTEAFF
V gene: TRBV20-1; J gene: TRBJ1-2; D gene: .; clone size: few; CDR3 DNA: TGCAGTGCTACGTCAGGGGAGAACTATGGCTACACCTTC; CDR3 protein: CSATSGENYGYTF
V gene: TRBV20-1; J gene: TRBJ1-6; D gene: TRBD1; clone size: .; CDR3 DNA: TGCAGTGCTAGAGCCGCAGGGGGGGACTCACCCCTCCACTTT; CDR3 protein: CSARAAGGDSPLHF
V gene: TRBV24-1; J gene: TRBJ1-2; D gene: .; clone size: .; CDR3 DNA: TGTGCCACCAGTGTTGACGGGAACTATGGCTACACCTTC; CDR3 protein: CATSVDGNYGYTF
V gene: TRBV20-1; J gene: TRBJ1-4; D gene: .; clone size: few; CDR3 DNA: TGCAGTGCTCGGACTTACGCTGAAAAACTGTTTTTT; CDR3 protein: CSARTYAEKLFF
V gene: TRBV6-1; J gene: TRBJ1-5; D gene: TRBD1; clone size: few; CDR3 DNA: TGTGCCAGCAGCGAACGACAGGGTTATAGCAATCAGCCCCAGCATTTT; CDR3 protein: CASSERQGYSNQPQHF
V gene: TRBV20-1; J gene: TRBJ2-5; D gene: .; clone size: .; CDR3 DNA: TGCAGTGCCATACCCCGGGAGTACCAAGAGACCCAGTACTTC; CDR3 protein: CSAIPREYQETQYF
V gene: TRBV6-1; J gene: TRBJ1-5; D gene: .; clone size: few; CDR3 DNA: TGTGCCAGCAGGTCTGGACCGATTAATCAGCCCCAGCATTTT; CDR3 protein: CASRSGPINQPQHF
V gene: TRBV24-1; J gene: TRBJ2-1; D gene: .; clone size: few; CDR3 DNA: TGTGCAACGGGACCGGCCTCCTACAATGAGCAGTTCTTC; CDR3 protein: CATGPASYNEQFF
V gene: TRBV21-1; J gene: TRBJ1-1; D gene: .; clone size: .; CDR3 DNA: TGTGCCAGCAGCAAAGGTTCCGGGGTTAGGACTGAAGCTTTCTTT; CDR3 protein: CASSKGSGVRTEAFF
V gene: TRBV20-1; J gene: TRBJ1-2; D gene: TRBD1; clone size: .; CDR3 DNA: TGCAGTGCTGTGGACAGGGGAGGCTATGGCTACACCTTC; CDR3 protein: CSAVDRGGYGYTF
V gene: TRBV12-3/TRBV12-4; J gene: TRBJ1-5; D gene: TRBD1; clone size: .; CDR3 DNA: TGTGCCAGCACCCCGGGACAGGGGGATTTTCGAGGACAGCCCCAGCATTTT; CDR3 protein: CASTPGQGDFRGQPQHF